The rows below give T cell receptor beta chains drawn from one sample of a study of circulating and synovial CD4+ cells in juvenile arthritis. The assay was immunoSEQ multiplex PCR, and TCRdb's table has in-frame clones only and misses some. The sample lists tens of thousands of clones; less than 97% were seen once. Input material: CD4+ T cells from blood. The source of these receptors is a human donor with juvenile idiopathic arthritis. Each CDR3 is given with its conserved first and last residue. D genes are given only for firm matches. Part of the rows lack a size; the others show once, few, many or a class for expanded clones.

len: 13
j_gene: TRBJ2-1
v_gene: TRBV27
d_gene: TRBD2
abundance: .
CDR3nt: TGTGCCAGTACTAGCGGAGATTCCCCACTTCAGTTCTTC
CDR3aa: CASTSGDSPLQFF

len: 15
j_gene: TRBJ1-2
v_gene: TRBV7-2
d_gene: TRBD1
abundance: .
CDR3nt: TGTGCCAGCAGCTATGTGGGGACAGGGGGGGATGGCTACACCTTC
CDR3aa: CASSYVGTGGDGYTF

len: 16
j_gene: TRBJ1-5
v_gene: TRBV6-5
d_gene: .
abundance: .
CDR3nt: TGTGCCAGCAGTTACTCGGGTCAGGCCTCGAATCAGCCCCAGCATTTT
CDR3aa: CASSYSGQASNQPQHF

len: 15
j_gene: TRBJ1-4
v_gene: TRBV28
d_gene: .
abundance: once
CDR3nt: TGTGCCAGCAGTTTCCCGACGGGTACTAGGGAAAAACTGTTTTTT
CDR3aa: CASSFPTGTREKLFF

len: 17
j_gene: TRBJ2-5
v_gene: TRBV28
d_gene: TRBD1
abundance: .
CDR3nt: TGTGCCAGCGGCTGGGATTACGAGACAGGGGGGCAAGAGACCCAGTACTTC
CDR3aa: CASGWDYETGGQETQYF

len: 16
j_gene: TRBJ1-5
v_gene: TRBV2
d_gene: .
abundance: .
CDR3nt: TGTGCCAGCAGTGATGCGGGGGCGACGGTAAATCAGCCCCAGCATTTT
CDR3aa: CASSDAGATVNQPQHF

len: 15
j_gene: TRBJ2-7
v_gene: TRBV7-9
d_gene: .
abundance: .
CDR3nt: TGTGCCAGCAGCAGCCCTAAGCGGAGCCATTACGAGCAGTACTTC
CDR3aa: CASSSPKRSHYEQYF

len: 14
j_gene: TRBJ2-5
v_gene: TRBV19
d_gene: TRBD1
abundance: .
CDR3nt: TGTGCCAGTAGTACCCGACAGGGTAAAGAGACCCAGTACTTC
CDR3aa: CASSTRQGKETQYF

len: 13
j_gene: TRBJ2-7
v_gene: TRBV30
d_gene: .
abundance: .
CDR3nt: TGTGCCTGGGGGCGGGGCGGGAACTACGAGCAGTACTTC
CDR3aa: CAWGRGGNYEQYF

len: 14
j_gene: TRBJ1-4
v_gene: TRBV6-4
d_gene: .
abundance: .
CDR3nt: TGTGCCAGCGCCCCCCGGGACACGCGAGAAAAACTGTTTTTT
CDR3aa: CASAPRDTREKLFF

len: 13
j_gene: TRBJ1-4
v_gene: TRBV27
d_gene: .
abundance: .
CDR3nt: TGTGCCAGCAGTGTGGACAAGGGCGAAAAACTGTTTTTT
CDR3aa: CASSVDKGEKLFF

len: 14
j_gene: TRBJ2-7
v_gene: TRBV2
d_gene: .
abundance: .
CDR3nt: TGTGCCAGCAGTGTCGGGGAGAAGAAGTACGAGCAGTACTTC
CDR3aa: CASSVGEKKYEQYF

len: 13
j_gene: TRBJ2-2
v_gene: TRBV5-6
d_gene: .
abundance: .
CDR3nt: TGTGCCAGCAGCCCCCCGCGGAACGGGGAGCTGTTTTTT
CDR3aa: CASSPPRNGELFF

len: 17
j_gene: TRBJ2-6
v_gene: TRBV9
d_gene: .
abundance: .
CDR3nt: TGTGCCAGCAGCCCCGCGCTACGCACCACTGGGGCCAACGTCCTGACTTTC
CDR3aa: CASSPALRTTGANVLTF

len: 13
j_gene: TRBJ1-1
v_gene: TRBV27
d_gene: TRBD1
abundance: .
CDR3nt: TGTGCCAGCAGTCCTTTGACAGGGCCTGAAGCTTTCTTT
CDR3aa: CASSPLTGPEAFF

len: 15
j_gene: TRBJ2-3
v_gene: TRBV29-1
d_gene: .
abundance: .
CDR3nt: TGCAGCGTTGAGGTCCTAGTAGGGAGGAAAGATACGCAGTATTTT
CDR3aa: CSVEVLVGRKDTQYF

len: 14
j_gene: TRBJ1-2
v_gene: TRBV5-6
d_gene: .
abundance: once
CDR3nt: TGTGCCAGCAGCCAATACCGGGACTTTCGTAGTAGGACCTTC
CDR3aa: CASSQYRDFRSRTF

len: 14
j_gene: TRBJ1-1
v_gene: TRBV5-8
d_gene: TRBD1
abundance: .
CDR3nt: TGTGCCAGCAGCCCCAGGACAGGGGACACTGAAGCTTTCTTT
CDR3aa: CASSPRTGDTEAFF

len: 13
j_gene: TRBJ2-2
v_gene: TRBV5-6
d_gene: .
abundance: .
CDR3nt: TGTGCCAGCAGCTTCCCAGGCCCCGGGGAGCTGTTTTTT
CDR3aa: CASSFPGPGELFF

len: 17
j_gene: TRBJ2-2
v_gene: TRBV4-1
d_gene: TRBD2
abundance: .
CDR3nt: TGCGCCAGCAGCCATGGACTAGCGGGACTGAACACCGGGGAGCTGTTTTTT
CDR3aa: CASSHGLAGLNTGELFF